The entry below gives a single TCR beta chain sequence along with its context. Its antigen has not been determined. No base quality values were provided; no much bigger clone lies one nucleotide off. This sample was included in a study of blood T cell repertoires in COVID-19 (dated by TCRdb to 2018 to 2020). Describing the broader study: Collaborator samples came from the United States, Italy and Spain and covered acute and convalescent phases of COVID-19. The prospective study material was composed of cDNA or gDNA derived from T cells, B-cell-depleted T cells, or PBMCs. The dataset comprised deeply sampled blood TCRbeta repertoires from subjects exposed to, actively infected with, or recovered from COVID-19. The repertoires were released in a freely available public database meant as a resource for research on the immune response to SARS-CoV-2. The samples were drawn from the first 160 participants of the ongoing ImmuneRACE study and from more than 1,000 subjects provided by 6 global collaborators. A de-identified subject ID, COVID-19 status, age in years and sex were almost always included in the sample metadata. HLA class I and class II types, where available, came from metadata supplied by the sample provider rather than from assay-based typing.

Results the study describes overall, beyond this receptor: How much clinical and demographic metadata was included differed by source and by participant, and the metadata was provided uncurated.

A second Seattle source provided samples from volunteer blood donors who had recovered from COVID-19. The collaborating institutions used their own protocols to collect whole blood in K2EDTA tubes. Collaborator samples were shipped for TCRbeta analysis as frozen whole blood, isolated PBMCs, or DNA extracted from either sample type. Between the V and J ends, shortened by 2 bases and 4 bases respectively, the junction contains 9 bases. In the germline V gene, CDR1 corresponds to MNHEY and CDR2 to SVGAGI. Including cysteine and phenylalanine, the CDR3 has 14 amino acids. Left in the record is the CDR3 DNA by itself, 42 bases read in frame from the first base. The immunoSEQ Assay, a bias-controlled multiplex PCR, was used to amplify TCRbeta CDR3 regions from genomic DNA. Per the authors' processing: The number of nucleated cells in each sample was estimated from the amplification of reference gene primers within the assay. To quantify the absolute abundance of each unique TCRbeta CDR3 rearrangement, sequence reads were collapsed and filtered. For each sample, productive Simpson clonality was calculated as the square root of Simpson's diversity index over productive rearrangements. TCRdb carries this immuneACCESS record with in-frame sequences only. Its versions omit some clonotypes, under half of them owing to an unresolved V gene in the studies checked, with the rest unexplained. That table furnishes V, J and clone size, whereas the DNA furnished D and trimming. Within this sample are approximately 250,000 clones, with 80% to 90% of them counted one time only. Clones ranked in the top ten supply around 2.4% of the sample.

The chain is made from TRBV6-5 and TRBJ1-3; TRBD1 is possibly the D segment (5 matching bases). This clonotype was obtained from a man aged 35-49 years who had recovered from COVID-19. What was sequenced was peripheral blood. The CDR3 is CASSYQGTGNTIYF. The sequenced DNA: TGTGCCAGCAGTTACCAGGGCACAGGAAACACCATATATTTT.